Reported below is one TCR beta chain. The antigen is undetermined. Used for each TCR library was about 3.5 ug of total RNA. Researchers used template switching to add UMIs featuring a 6-nucleotide sample barcode. Nested PCRs (approximately 17 and 9 cycles, two total) were applied to TCRalpha and TCRbeta cDNA. No DNA is given; TCRdb re-called the 5' RACE reads and lists each CDR3 protein once. The listing records about 450,000 distinct CDR3 sequences. Germline lookup yields CDR1 ENHRY and CDR2 SYGVKD. The CDR3 has 13 amino acids. The data stem from a study of monozygotic twins with inflammatory bowel disease. Study-level findings and limits: Clonotypes shared with others were fewer in IBD patients than in healthy twins, especially with disease activity.

The receptor comes from a human donor with ulcerative colitis or Crohn's disease, or a healthy co-twin of an affected twin (not recorded which). Sequencing used blood. The chain combines TRBV10-3 with TRBJ2-3. CDR3 loop: CAISAARTDTQYF.